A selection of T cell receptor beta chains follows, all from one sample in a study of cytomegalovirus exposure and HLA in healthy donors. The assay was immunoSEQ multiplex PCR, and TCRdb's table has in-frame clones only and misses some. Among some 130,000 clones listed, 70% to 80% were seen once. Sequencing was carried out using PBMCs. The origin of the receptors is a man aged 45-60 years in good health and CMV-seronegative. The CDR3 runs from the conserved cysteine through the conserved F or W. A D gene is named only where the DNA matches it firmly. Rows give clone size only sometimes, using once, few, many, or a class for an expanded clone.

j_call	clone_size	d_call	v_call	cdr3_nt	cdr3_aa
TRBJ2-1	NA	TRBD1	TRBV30	TGTGCCTGGTTGAGCCCCCAAACAGGGGGCTATGAGCAGTTCTTC	CAWLSPQTGGYEQFF
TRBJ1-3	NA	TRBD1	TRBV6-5	TGTGCCAGCAGTTACGGGACAGGGGGCGCAAACACCATATATTTT	CASSYGTGGANTIYF
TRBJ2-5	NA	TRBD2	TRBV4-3	TGCGCCAGCAGCCCGGGGACTAGCGACTACCAAGAGACCCAGTACTTC	CASSPGTSDYQETQYF
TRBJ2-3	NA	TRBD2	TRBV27	TGTGCCAGCAGAGCCCTAGCGGGAGGTGGAGATACGCAGTATTTT	CASRALAGGGDTQYF
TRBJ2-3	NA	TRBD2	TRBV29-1	TGCAGCGCCGAGGGACTAGCGGACACAGATACGCAGTATTTT	CSAEGLADTDTQYF
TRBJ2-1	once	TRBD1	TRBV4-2	TGTGCCAGCAGCCAAGAAGTTAGAGACAGGGGGGGGAATGAGCAGTTCTTC	CASSQEVRDRGGNEQFF
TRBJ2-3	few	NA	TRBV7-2	TGTGCCAGCAGCCCCTTGGATACGCAGTATTTT	CASSPLDTQYF
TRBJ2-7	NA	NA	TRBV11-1	TGTGCCAGCAGCTTCTCAGTGGGCAGGGGAAACTCCTACGAGCAGTACTTC	CASSFSVGRGNSYEQYF
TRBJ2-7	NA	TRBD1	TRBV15	TGTGCCACTATCAGGACAGGGGCTCTGTACGAGCAGTACTTC	CATIRTGALYEQYF
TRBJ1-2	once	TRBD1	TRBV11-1	TGTGCCAGCAGCCCCGGACAGGACTATGGCTACACCTTC	CASSPGQDYGYTF
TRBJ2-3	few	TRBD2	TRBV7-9	TGTGCCAGCAGCTTAGGGGCTAGCGGGACCCCCCACACAGATACGCAGTATTTT	CASSLGASGTPHTDTQYF